This T cell receptor (beta chain) appears in the sequencing data of a study of T cells in Graves' hyperthyroidism and ophthalmopathy. The study, taken as a whole, reports: Blood held most thyroid clonotypes expanded above 0.001 frequency.

Germline-derived CDR1 and CDR2 are SGHRS and YFSETQ. V dropped 2 bases and J dropped 4 bases, with 12 bases sitting between them. The CDR3 consists of 14 residues. The PBMCs were taken from over 9.5 ml of fresh peripheral blood. Amplified regions were TCR beta CDR3 sequences from RNA transcripts. HTBI primers were the set used in a first-round RT-PCR of the TCR CDR3. One entry per CDR3 protein results from TCRdb running MiXCR on the multiplex PCR reads. The table records hundreds of thousands of distinct CDR3 sequences, 13% to 15% of them present only once. This clonotype was seen ten or more times. What it recognizes is unknown.

The gene calls are TRBV5-1 and TRBJ1-2; perhaps TRBD1 as D (6 bases). Specimen: blood. The sequence was collected from a woman in her sixties or seventies with Graves' ophthalmopathy. The CDR3, as DNA: TGCGCCAGCAGCTTAGGACAGCACAGCTATGGCTACACCTTC. Translated, it gives CASSLGQHSYGYTF.